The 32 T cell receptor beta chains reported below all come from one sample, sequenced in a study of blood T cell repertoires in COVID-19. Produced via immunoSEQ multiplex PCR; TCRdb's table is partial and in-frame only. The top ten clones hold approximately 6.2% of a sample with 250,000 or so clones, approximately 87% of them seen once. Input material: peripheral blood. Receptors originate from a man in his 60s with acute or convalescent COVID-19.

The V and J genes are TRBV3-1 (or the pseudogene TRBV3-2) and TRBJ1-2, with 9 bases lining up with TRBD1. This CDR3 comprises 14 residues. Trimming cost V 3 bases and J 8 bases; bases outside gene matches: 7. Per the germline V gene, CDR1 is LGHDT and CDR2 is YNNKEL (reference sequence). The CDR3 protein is CASSQDRGGRGYTF. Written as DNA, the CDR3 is TGTGCCAGCAGCCAGGACAGGGGAGGAAGGGGCTACACCTTC.

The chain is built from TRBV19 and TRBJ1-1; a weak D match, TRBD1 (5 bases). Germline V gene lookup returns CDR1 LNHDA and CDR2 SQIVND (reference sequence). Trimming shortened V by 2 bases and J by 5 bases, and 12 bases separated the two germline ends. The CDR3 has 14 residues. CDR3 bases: TGTGCCAGTAGTATACAATTGCGGGGGACTGAAGCTTTCTTT. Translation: CASSIQLRGTEAFF.

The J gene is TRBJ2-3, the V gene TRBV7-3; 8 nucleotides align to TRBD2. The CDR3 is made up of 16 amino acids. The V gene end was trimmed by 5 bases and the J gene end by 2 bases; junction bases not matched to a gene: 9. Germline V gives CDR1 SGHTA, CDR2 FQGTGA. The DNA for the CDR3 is TGTGCCAGCAGCCCAGGCCTAGCGGGCTACACAGATACGCAGTATTTT. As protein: CASSPGLAGYTDTQYF. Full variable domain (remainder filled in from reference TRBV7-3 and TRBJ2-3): GAGVSQTPSNKVTEKGKYVELRCDPISGHTALYWYRQSLGQGPEFLIYFQGTGAADDSGLPNDRFFAVRPEGSVSTLKIQRTERGDSAVYLCASSPGLAGYTDTQYFGPGTRLTVL.

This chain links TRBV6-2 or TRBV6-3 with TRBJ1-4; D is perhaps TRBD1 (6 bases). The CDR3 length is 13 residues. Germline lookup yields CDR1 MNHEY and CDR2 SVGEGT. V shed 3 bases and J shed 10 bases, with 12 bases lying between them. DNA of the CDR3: TGTGCCAGCAGTTATAACAGGGTGGCAAAACTGTTTTTT. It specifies CASSYNRVAKLFF.

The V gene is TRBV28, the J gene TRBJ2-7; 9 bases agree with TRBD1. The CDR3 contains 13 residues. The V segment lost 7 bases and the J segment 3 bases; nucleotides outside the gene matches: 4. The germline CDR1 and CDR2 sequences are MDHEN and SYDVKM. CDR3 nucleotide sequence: TGTGCCAGCATGGACAGGGGACTCTACGAGCAGTACTTC. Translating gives CASMDRGLYEQYF.

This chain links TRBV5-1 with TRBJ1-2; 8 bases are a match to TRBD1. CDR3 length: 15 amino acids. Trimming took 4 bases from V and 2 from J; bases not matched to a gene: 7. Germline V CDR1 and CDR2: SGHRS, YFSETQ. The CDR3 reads CASSATGDNNYGYTF. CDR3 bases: TGCGCCAGCAGCGCGACAGGGGATAACAACTATGGCTACACCTTC.

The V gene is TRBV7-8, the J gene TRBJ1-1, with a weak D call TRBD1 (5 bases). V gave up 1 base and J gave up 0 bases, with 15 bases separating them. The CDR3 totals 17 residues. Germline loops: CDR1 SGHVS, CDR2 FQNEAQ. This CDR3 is CASSLDRIDRMNTEAFF. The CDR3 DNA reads TGTGCCAGCAGCTTAGACCGTATCGACAGAATGAACACTGAAGCTTTCTTT.

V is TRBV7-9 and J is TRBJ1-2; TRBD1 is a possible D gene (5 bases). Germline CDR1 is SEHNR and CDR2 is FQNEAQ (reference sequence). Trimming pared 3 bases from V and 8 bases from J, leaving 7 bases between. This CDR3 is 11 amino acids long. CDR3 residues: CASSFGGGYTF. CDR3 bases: TGTGCCAGCAGCTTCGGGGGAGGCTACACCTTC.

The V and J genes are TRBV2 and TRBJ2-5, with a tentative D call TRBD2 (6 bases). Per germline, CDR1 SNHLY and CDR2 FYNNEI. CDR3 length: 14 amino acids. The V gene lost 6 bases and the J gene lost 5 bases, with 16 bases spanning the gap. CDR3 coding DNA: TGTGCCAGCAGCGACTCAGCGGGCGGGGAGACCCAGTACTTC. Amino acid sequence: CASSDSAGGETQYF.

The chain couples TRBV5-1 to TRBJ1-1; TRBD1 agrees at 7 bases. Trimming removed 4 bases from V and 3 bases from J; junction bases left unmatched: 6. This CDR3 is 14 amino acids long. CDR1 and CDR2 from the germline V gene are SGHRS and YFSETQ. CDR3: CASSADRADTEAFF. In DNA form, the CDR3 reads TGCGCCAGCAGCGCCGACAGGGCGGACACTGAAGCTTTCTTT. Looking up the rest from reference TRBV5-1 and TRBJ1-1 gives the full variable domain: KAGVTQTPRYLIKTRGQQVTLSCSPISGHRSVSWYQQTPGQGLQFLFEYFSETQRNKGNFPGRFSGRQFSNSRSEMNVSTLELGDSALYLCASSADRADTEAFFGQGTRLTVV.

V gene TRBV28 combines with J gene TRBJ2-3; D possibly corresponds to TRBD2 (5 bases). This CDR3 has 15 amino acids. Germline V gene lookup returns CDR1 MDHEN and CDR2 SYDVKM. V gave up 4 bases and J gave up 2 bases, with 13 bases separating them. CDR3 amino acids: CASSSPEVDTDTQYF. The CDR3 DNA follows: TGTGCCAGCAGTTCTCCGGAGGTTGACACAGATACGCAGTATTTT.

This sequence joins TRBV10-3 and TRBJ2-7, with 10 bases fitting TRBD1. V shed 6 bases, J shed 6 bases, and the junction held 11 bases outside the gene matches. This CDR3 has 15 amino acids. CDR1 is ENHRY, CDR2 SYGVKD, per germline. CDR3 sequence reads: CAIRGEDRGALEQYF. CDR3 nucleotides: TGTGCCATCAGGGGAGAGGACAGGGGGGCGCTCGAGCAGTACTTC.

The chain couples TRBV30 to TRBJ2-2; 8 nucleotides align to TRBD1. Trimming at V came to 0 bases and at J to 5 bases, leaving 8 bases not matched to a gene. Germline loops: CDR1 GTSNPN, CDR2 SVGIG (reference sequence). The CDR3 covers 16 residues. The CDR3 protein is CAWSVDRVDGTGELFF. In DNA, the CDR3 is TGTGCCTGGAGTGTGGACAGGGTGGATGGGACCGGGGAGCTGTTTTTT.

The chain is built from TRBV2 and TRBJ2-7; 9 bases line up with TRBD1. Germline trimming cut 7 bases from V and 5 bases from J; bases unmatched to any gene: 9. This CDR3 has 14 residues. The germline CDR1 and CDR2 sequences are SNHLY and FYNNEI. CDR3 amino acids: CASTPGQGTHEQYF. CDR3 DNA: TGTGCCAGCACGCCGGGACAGGGCACCCACGAGCAGTACTTC. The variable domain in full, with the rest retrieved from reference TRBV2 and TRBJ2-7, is EPEVTQTPSHQVTQMGQEVILRCVPISNHLYFYWYRQILGQKVEFLVSFYNNEISEKSEIFDDQFSVERPDGSNFTLKIRSTKLEDSAMYFCASTPGQGTHEQYFGPGTRLTVT.

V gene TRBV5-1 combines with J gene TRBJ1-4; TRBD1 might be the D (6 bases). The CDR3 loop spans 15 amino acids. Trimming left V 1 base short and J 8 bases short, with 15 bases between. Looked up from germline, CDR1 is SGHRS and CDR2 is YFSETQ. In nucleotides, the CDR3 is TGCGCCAGCAGCTTGTTAGGGACAAAGGAGGAAAAACTGTTTTTT. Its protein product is CASSLLGTKEEKLFF.

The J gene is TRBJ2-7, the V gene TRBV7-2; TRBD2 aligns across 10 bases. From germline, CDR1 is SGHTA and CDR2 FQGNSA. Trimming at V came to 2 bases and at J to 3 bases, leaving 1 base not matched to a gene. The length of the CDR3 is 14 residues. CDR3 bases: TGTGCCAGCAGCTTAACTAGCGGGGTCTACGAGCAGTACTTC. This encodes CASSLTSGVYEQYF.

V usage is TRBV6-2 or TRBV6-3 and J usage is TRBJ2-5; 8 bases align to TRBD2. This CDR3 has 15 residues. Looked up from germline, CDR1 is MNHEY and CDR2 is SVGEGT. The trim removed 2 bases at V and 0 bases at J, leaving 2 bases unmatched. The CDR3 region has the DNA TGTGCCAGCAGTTACGGCGGGGGGTACCAAGAGACCCAGTACTTC. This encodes CASSYGGGYQETQYF.

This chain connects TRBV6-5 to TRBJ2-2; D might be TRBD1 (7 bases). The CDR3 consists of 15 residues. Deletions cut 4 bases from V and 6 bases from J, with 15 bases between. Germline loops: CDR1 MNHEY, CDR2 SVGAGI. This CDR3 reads CASSSGTAGSGELFF. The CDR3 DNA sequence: TGTGCCAGCAGTTCCGGGACAGCGGGTTCCGGGGAGCTGTTTTTT.

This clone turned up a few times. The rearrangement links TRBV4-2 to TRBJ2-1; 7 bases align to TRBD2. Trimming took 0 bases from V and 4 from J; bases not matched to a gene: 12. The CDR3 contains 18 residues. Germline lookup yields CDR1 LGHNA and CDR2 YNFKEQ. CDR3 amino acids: CASSQDTAEASGYNEQFF. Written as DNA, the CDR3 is TGTGCCAGCAGCCAAGATACGGCGGAGGCTAGCGGATACAATGAGCAGTTCTTC.

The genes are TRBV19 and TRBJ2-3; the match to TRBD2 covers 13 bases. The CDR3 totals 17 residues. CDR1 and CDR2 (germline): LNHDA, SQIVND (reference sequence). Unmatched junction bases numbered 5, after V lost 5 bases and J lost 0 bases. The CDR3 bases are TGTGCCAGTAGTTTAAGACTAGCGGGAGGCAGCACAGATACGCAGTATTTT. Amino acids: CASSLRLAGGSTDTQYF.

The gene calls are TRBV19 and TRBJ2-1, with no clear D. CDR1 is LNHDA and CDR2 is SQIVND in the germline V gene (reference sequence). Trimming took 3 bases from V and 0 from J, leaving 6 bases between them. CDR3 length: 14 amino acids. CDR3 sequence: CASSIASSYNEQFF. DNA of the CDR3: TGTGCCAGTAGTATCGCTAGCTCCTACAATGAGCAGTTCTTC.

The CDR3 is CASSTLIRERNLVYTF. The CDR3 nucleotides read TGTGCCAGTAGTACCCTAATCCGGGAGAGAAACCTTGTCTACACCTTC. The chain links TRBV19 to TRBJ1-2; D ambiguous. The germline V and J ends were trimmed by 4 bases and 10 bases, with 25 bases remaining between them. The CDR3 sequence is 16 residues long. The V gene's germline CDR1 is LNHDA and CDR2 SQIVND (reference sequence).

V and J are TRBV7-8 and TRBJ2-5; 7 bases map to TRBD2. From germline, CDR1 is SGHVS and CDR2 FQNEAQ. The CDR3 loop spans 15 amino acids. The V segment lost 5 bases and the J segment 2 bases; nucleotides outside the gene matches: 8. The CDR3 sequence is CASSLPGGRQETQYF. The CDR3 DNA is TGTGCCAGCAGCCTTCCCGGGGGGAGACAAGAGACCCAGTACTTC.

The CDR3 reads CASSTVGAGELFF. The CDR3 DNA sequence: TGTGCCAGTAGTACCGTTGGAGCGGGGGAGCTGTTTTTT. This chain uses TRBV19 with TRBJ2-2; D gene unclear. The CDR3 spans 13 residues. CDR1 and CDR2 from the germline V gene are LNHDA and SQIVND (reference sequence). V lost 4 bases to trimming and J lost 8 bases, with 11 bases between them.

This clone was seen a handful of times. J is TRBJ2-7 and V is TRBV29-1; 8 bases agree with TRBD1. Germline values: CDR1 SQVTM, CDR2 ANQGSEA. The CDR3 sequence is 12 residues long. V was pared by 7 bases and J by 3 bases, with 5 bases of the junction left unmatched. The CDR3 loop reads CSALGQGYEQYF. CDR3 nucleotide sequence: TGCAGCGCCTTAGGACAGGGCTACGAGCAGTACTTC.

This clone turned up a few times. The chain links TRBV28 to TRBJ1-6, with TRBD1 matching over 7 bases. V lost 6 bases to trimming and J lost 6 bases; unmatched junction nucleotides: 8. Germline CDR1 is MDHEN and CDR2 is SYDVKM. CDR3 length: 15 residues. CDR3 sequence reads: CASRPGGMGNSPLHF. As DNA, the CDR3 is TGTGCCAGCAGGCCAGGGGGAATGGGTAATTCACCCCTCCACTTT.

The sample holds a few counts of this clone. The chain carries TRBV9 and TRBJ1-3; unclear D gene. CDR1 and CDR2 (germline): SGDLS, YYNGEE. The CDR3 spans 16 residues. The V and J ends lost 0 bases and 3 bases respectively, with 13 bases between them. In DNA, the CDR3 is TGTGCCAGCAGCGTAGATGGCGGAGATTATGGAAACACCATATATTTT. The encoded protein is CASSVDGGDYGNTIYF.

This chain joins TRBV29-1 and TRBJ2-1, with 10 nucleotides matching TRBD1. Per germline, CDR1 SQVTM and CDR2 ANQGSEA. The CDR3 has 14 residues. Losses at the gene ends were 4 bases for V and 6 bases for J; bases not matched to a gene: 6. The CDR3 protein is CSVVGQGGSNEQFF. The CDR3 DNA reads TGCAGCGTTGTCGGACAGGGGGGAAGCAATGAGCAGTTCTTC.

Written as DNA, the CDR3 is TGCGCCAGCAGATGGACTACAACTAATGAAAAACTGTTTTTT. Protein product: CASRWTTTNEKLFF. The chain employs TRBV5-1 and TRBJ1-4, with D unclear. CDR3 length: 14 amino acids. Trimming took 5 bases from V and 0 from J, leaving 8 bases between them. Germline-derived CDR1 and CDR2 are SGHRS and YFSETQ. The variable domain in full, completed from reference TRBV5-1 and TRBJ1-4, reads KAGVTQTPRYLIKTRGQQVTLSCSPISGHRSVSWYQQTPGQGLQFLFEYFSETQRNKGNFPGRFSGRQFSNSRSEMNVSTLELGDSALYLCASRWTTTNEKLFFGSGTQLSVL.

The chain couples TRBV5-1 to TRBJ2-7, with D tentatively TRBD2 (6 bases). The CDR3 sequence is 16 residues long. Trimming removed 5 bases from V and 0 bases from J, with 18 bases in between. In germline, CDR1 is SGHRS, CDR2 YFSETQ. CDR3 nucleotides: TGCGCCAGCAGTCTCGGAGGGCAGACTATCTCCTACGAGCAGTACTTC. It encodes CASSLGGQTISYEQYF.

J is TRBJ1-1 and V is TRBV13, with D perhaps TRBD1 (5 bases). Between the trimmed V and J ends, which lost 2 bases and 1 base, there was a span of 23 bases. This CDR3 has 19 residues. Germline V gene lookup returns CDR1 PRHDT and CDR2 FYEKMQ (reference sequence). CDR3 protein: CASSLIPFGGFRANTEAFF. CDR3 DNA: TGTGCCAGCAGCTTAATTCCCTTCGGTGGGTTCAGGGCGAACACTGAAGCTTTCTTT.

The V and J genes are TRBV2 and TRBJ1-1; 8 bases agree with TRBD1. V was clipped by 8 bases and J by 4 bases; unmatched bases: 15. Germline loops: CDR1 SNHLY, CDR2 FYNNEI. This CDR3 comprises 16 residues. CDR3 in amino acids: CASGRGPSTGVTEAFF. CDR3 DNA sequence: TGTGCCAGCGGACGCGGCCCCTCGACAGGGGTCACTGAAGCTTTCTTT.